The entry below describes one T cell receptor (beta chain). Antigen unknown. Deletions cut 7 bases from V and 8 bases from J, with 11 bases between. The CDR3 has 11 amino acids. The germline V gene has CDR1 SEHNR and CDR2 FQNEAQ (reference sequence). MiXCR, applied by TCRdb to the reads, yields one record per CDR3 protein. The data contain about 770,000 distinct CDR3 sequences, 25% to 30% of them singletons. The data derive from a study of T cell repertoires in cytomegalovirus infection. J is TRBJ1-1 and V is TRBV7-9, with D uncertain. The material was cultured CD8+ T cells from PBMCs, obtained from culture after CMV antigen stimulation. This receptor was obtained from a human donor in good health (CMV status not recorded). Some clones in this sample may be carry-over from other donors' samples. The CDR3 here is CASKRAAEAFF. For the CDR3, the DNA is TGTGCCAGCAAACGGGCAGCAGAAGCTTTCTTT.